These 21 T cell receptor beta chains share one sample of origin, sequenced in a study of cytomegalovirus exposure and HLA in healthy donors. PCR was performed using 60 Vbeta and 13 Jbeta primers. Using immunoSEQ multiplex PCR, the repertoire was profiled, and TCRdb retains in-frame clones only, with some absent. The sample shows some 100,000 clones, 70% to 80% of them seen only once. The sequencing input was PBMCs. These receptors all stem from a man between 45 and 60 years old in good health and CMV-seropositive.

The CDR3 region is CASSVAEVRSSGNTIYF. CDR3 nucleotides: TGTGCCAGCAGCGTAGCTGAGGTCCGTTCCTCTGGAAACACCATATATTTT. J is TRBJ1-3 and V is TRBV9; D gene uncertain. The CDR3 length is 17 residues. The V gene's germline CDR1 is SGDLS and CDR2 YYNGEE. V lost 0 bases and J lost 0, with 13 bases in between.

The rearrangement links TRBV7-8 to TRBJ1-2; perhaps TRBD1 as D (5 bases). The CDR3 consists of 15 residues. Per the germline V gene, CDR1 is SGHVS and CDR2 is FQNEAQ. The V and J ends lost 2 bases and 4 bases respectively, with 14 bases between them. CDR3 in DNA: TGTGCCAGCAGCTTATTCGACAGTGAAAGCTATGGCTACACCTTC. It codes for CASSLFDSESYGYTF.

The chain joins TRBV7-9 to TRBJ2-4, with 11 bases aligning to TRBD2. This CDR3 region has 16 residues. Germline V CDR1 and CDR2: SEHNR, FQNEAQ (reference sequence). V gave up 5 bases and J gave up 6 bases; unmatched junction bases: 9. CDR3 amino acids: CASSNVLAGVLNIQYF. As DNA, the CDR3 is TGTGCCAGCAGCAACGTACTAGCGGGAGTGCTAAACATTCAGTACTTC.

The J gene is TRBJ1-2, the V gene TRBV2, with TRBD1 identical over 10 bases. This CDR3 comprises 14 residues. Looked up from germline, CDR1 is SNHLY and CDR2 is FYNNEI. V lost 3 bases and J lost 11; bases outside the gene matches: 9. CDR3 region: CASSDVGQGFRYTF. As DNA, the CDR3 is TGTGCCAGCAGTGATGTGGGACAGGGGTTTAGATACACCTTC.

The chain links TRBV5-1 to TRBJ2-3, with TRBD1 as a possible D gene (6 bases). The germline V gene has CDR1 SGHRS and CDR2 YFSETQ. Trimming cost V 0 bases and J 3 bases, with 11 bases left between them. CDR3 length: 15 residues. DNA for the CDR3: TGCGCCAGCAGCTTGGCCCATAGGGGGACAGATACGCAGTATTTT. Translated, it gives CASSLAHRGTDTQYF. Variable domain in full (rest from reference TRBV5-1 and TRBJ2-3): KAGVTQTPRYLIKTRGQQVTLSCSPISGHRSVSWYQQTPGQGLQFLFEYFSETQRNKGNFPGRFSGRQFSNSRSEMNVSTLELGDSALYLCASSLAHRGTDTQYFGPGTRLTVL.

V gene TRBV28 combines with J gene TRBJ2-7; 14 bases are shared with TRBD2. CDR1 MDHEN and CDR2 SYDVKM come from the germline V gene. V trimming: 6 bases; J trimming: 3 bases; junction bases outside the gene matches: 7. CDR3 length equals 16 residues. CDR3 bases: TGTGCCAGCAGCAGAGGACTAGCGGGAGGCTTCTACGAGCAGTACTTC. Translated: CASSRGLAGGFYEQYF.

The chain links TRBV7-9 to TRBJ2-5, with 14 positions matching TRBD2. V trimming: 7 bases; J trimming: 5 bases; junction bases outside the gene matches: 6. The CDR3 consists of 15 residues. Germline V gives CDR1 SEHNR, CDR2 FQNEAQ (reference sequence). CDR3 DNA sequence: TGTGCCAGCAACCGACTAGCGGGAGGGCCGGAGACCCAGTACTTC. As protein: CASNRLAGGPETQYF.

The J gene is TRBJ2-5, the V gene TRBV10-1; D is perhaps TRBD1 (7 bases). Per germline, CDR1 WNHNN and CDR2 SYGVQD (reference sequence). V lost 3 bases and J 1 base, leaving 12 bases between the germline ends. This CDR3 has 15 residues. Here the CDR3 reads CASSERRDSQETQYF. CDR3 coding DNA: TGCGCCAGCAGTGAAAGGCGGGACAGCCAAGAGACCCAGTACTTC.

Only a few counts were recorded for this clone. V usage is TRBV7-2 and J usage is TRBJ2-7; 9 bases map to TRBD1. This CDR3 has 14 amino acids. Germline V gives CDR1 SGHTA, CDR2 FQGNSA. The J segment lost 6 bases and the V segment lost 5 bases, leaving 8 bases of the junction unmatched. CDR3 DNA sequence: TGTGCCAGCAGCCGCGACAGGGGGGGAGGCGAGCAGTACTTC. Protein product: CASSRDRGGGEQYF.

In nucleotides, the CDR3 is TGTGCCAGCAGCCCCCGTTGGGCTAGCGTTGGGAATGAGCAGTTCTTC. Translating it yields CASSPRWASVGNEQFF. The rearrangement uses TRBV7-2 and TRBJ2-1; a weak D match, TRBD2 (6 bases). Per the germline V gene, CDR1 is SGHTA and CDR2 is FQGNSA. The V gene lost 5 bases and the J gene lost 7 bases, with 21 bases spanning the gap. CDR3 length equals 16 residues.

This rearrangement joins TRBV27 to TRBJ2-6; TRBD1 aligns across 7 bases. The V and J ends lost 5 bases and 0 bases, in that order; junction bases with no gene match: 7. CDR3 length: 17 residues. The germline CDR1 and CDR2 sequences are MNHEY and SMNVEV (reference sequence). CDR3 DNA: TGTGCCAGCAGTGGGGGACAGCCCTTCTCTGGGGCCAACGTCCTGACTTTC. Its protein product is CASSGGQPFSGANVLTF.

This chain joins TRBV14 and TRBJ1-3, with D possibly matching TRBD1 (6 bases). V lost 5 bases to trimming and J lost 0 bases, with 11 bases between them. This CDR3 comprises 15 residues. Germline CDR1 is SGHDN and CDR2 is FVKESK. This chain's CDR3 is CASSKGVISGNTIYF. CDR3 coding DNA: TGTGCCAGCAGCAAGGGGGTTATCTCTGGAAACACCATATATTTT.

The V gene is TRBV5-1, the J gene TRBJ1-2, with a possible D match to TRBD1 (6 bases). Per germline, CDR1 SGHRS and CDR2 YFSETQ. This CDR3 is built from 16 residues. V lost 4 bases, J lost 2 bases, and 18 bases lay in between. In nucleotides, the CDR3 is TGCGCCAGCAGCGGAACACAGGGACACACCAACTATGGCTACACCTTC. Translation gives CASSGTQGHTNYGYTF.

The V and J genes are TRBV5-4 and TRBJ2-7; perhaps TRBD2 as D (5 bases). Germline V gene data show CDR1 as SGHNT and CDR2 as YYREEE (reference sequence). Trimming removed 0 bases at V and 3 bases at J, with 13 bases between. The CDR3 totals 15 residues. Written as DNA, the CDR3 is TGTGCCAGCAGCTTGGAGGGCGGAGGAAACTACGAGCAGTACTTC. The encoded protein is CASSLEGGGNYEQYF.

This clone was seen only a few times. The chain carries TRBV7-2 and TRBJ2-1; 11 bases are a match to TRBD2. Germline V gene lookup returns CDR1 SGHTA and CDR2 FQGNSA. This CDR3 is built from 14 residues. V lost 5 bases to trimming and J lost 9 bases; unmatched junction nucleotides: 6. CDR3 loop: CASSPGLAVSEQFF. The CDR3 DNA is TGTGCCAGCAGCCCGGGACTAGCGGTCAGTGAGCAGTTCTTC.

The chain recombines TRBV2 with TRBJ2-2; D might be TRBD1 (5 bases). The CDR3 sequence is 15 residues long. Germline loops: CDR1 SNHLY, CDR2 FYNNEI. Between the trimmed V and J ends, which lost 4 bases and 3 bases, there was a span of 12 bases. The CDR3 bases are TGTGCCAGCAGTGGGACATCAATGTACACCGGGGAGCTGTTTTTT. Encoded protein: CASSGTSMYTGELFF.

This clone was seen just once. The chain links TRBV2 to TRBJ2-5; unclear D gene. The CDR3 covers 13 residues. With 0 bases removed from V and 2 bases from J, the gap between germline ends came to 4 bases. The germline V gene has CDR1 SNHLY and CDR2 FYNNEI. The CDR3 nucleotides read TGTGCCAGCAGTGAAGCGCGGCAAGAGACCCAGTACTTC. Encoded protein: CASSEARQETQYF.

The chain combines TRBV5-5 with TRBJ2-2; D remains unclear. V was pared by 0 bases and J by 0 bases, with 9 bases between. This CDR3 comprises 16 residues. Germline values: CDR1 SGHKS, CDR2 YYEKEE (reference sequence). CDR3 in DNA: TGTGCCAGCAGCTTGGCCCAGGCCCCGAACACCGGGGAGCTGTTTTTT. Amino acid sequence: CASSLAQAPNTGELFF.

The J gene is TRBJ2-5, the V gene TRBV5-1; 9 nucleotides align to TRBD2. The V gene end was trimmed by 2 bases and the J gene end by 5 bases; junction bases not matched to a gene: 7. Looked up from germline, CDR1 is SGHRS and CDR2 is YFSETQ. The CDR3 sequence is 15 residues long. Written as DNA, the CDR3 is TGCGCCAGCAGCTTACTAGCGGGCCTCCTGGAGACCCAGTACTTC. This encodes CASSLLAGLLETQYF.

In DNA form, the CDR3 reads TGCGCCAGCAGCCAGTATACCCCCGGTAGCGGTCGGAACAACGAGCAGTACTTC. Its translation: CASSQYTPGSGRNNEQYF. The gene calls are TRBV4-1 and TRBJ2-5; D is perhaps TRBD2 (6 bases). The DNA end lines up better with TRBJ2-7; the J call may be wrong. Per the germline V gene, CDR1 is MGHRA and CDR2 is YSYEKL. This CDR3 contains 18 residues.

There are a few counts of this clone. The V gene is TRBV5-4, the J gene TRBJ2-4; maybe TRBD2 (6 bases). In germline, CDR1 is SGHNT, CDR2 YYREEE (reference sequence). The CDR3 is 16 amino acids. V lost 0 bases and J lost 0, with 10 bases in between. The CDR3 DNA reads as TGTGCCAGCAGCTTGGGCGCTAGCGAAGCCAAAAACATTCAGTACTTC. The encoded protein is CASSLGASEAKNIQYF.